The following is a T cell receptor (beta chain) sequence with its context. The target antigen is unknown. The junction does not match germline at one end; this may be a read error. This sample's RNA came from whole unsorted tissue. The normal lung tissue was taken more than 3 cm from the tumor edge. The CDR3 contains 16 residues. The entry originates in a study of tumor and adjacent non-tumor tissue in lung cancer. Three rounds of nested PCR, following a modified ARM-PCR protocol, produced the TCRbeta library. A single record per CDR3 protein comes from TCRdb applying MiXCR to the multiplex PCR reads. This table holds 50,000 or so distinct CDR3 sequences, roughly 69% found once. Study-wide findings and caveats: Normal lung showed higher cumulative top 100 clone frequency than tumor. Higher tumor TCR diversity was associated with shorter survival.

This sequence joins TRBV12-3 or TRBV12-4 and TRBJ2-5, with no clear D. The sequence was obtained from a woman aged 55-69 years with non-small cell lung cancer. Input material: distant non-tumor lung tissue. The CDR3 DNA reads TGTGCCAACAGTTTCTCGCCAAGTGGCCCGAAAGAGACCCAGTACTTC. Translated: CANSFSPSGPKETQYF.